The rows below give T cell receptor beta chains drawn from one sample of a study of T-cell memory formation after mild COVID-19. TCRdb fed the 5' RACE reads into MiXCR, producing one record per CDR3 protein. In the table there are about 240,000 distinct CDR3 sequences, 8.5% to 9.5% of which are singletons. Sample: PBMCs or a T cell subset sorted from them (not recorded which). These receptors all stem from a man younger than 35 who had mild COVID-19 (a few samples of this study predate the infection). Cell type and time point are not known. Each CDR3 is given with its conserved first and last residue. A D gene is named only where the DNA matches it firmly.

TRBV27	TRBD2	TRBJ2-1	CASRKDRVSLAGGPNEQFF
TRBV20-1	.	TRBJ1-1	CSARPNLGGHTEAFF
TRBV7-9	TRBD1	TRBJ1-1	CASSSRQGDTEAFF
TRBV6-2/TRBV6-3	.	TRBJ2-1	CASRRLGNNEQFF
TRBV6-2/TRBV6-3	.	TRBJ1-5	CASSFDRGNQPQHF
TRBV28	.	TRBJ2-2	CASSFRVTGELFF
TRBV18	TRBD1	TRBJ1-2	CASSPFSDRDGYTF
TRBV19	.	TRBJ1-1	CASSGPNTEAFF
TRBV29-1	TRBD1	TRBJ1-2	CSVARDRGWYGYTF
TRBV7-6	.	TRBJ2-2	CASAGINTGELFF
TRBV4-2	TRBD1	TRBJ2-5	CASSQDPGQFQETQYF
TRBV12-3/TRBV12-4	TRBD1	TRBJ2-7	CASSLKTGPSYEQYF
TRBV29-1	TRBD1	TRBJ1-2	CSVELGQGSTF
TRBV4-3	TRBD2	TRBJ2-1	CASSQDRAGAGEQFF
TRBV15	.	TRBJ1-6	CATSRGVGESPLHF
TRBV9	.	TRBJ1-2	CASSDGQPNYGYTF
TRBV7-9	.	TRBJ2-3	CASSLSATTDTQYF
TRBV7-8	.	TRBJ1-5	CASSLRFDQPQHF
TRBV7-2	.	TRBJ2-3	CASSLNGGTDTQYF
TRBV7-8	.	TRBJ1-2	CASSFGPLYGYTF
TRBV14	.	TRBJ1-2	CASSRRRGSLNYGYTF
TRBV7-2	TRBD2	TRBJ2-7	CASSLTGLLEQYF
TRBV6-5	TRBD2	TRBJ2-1	CASSYSKLAGGSSYNEQFF
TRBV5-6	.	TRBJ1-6	CASSLDSFNSPLHF
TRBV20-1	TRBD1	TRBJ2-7	CSARGGQGGISPYEQYF
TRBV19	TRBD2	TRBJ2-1	CASSISSGAYNEQFF
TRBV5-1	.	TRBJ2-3	CASSLRPGTDTQYF
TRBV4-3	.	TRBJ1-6	CASSQDLQGLYSPLHF